The entry below describes one TCR beta chain. This CDR3 is 15 amino acids long. Trimming cost V 3 bases and J 4 bases; bases outside gene matches: 7. Germline V gene data show CDR1 as DFQATT and CDR2 as SNEGSKA (reference sequence). The source of the sample is a study of response to subunit inactivated influenza vaccine. From the RT-PCR reads, TCRdb called clonotypes with MiXCR, one entry per CDR3 protein. Of hundreds of thousands of distinct CDR3 sequences in the sample, around 15% were seen once. The chain uses TRBV20-1 and TRBJ2-1; 9 bases are a match to TRBD2. The TCR originated in a man aged 50 or older who received an inactivated influenza vaccine. Sequencing used PBMCs from blood, obtained approximately 15 days before vaccination. The CDR3 region has the DNA TGCAGTGCTAGTATCGGGACTAGCATGTACAATGAGCAGTTCTTC. It encodes CSASIGTSMYNEQFF.